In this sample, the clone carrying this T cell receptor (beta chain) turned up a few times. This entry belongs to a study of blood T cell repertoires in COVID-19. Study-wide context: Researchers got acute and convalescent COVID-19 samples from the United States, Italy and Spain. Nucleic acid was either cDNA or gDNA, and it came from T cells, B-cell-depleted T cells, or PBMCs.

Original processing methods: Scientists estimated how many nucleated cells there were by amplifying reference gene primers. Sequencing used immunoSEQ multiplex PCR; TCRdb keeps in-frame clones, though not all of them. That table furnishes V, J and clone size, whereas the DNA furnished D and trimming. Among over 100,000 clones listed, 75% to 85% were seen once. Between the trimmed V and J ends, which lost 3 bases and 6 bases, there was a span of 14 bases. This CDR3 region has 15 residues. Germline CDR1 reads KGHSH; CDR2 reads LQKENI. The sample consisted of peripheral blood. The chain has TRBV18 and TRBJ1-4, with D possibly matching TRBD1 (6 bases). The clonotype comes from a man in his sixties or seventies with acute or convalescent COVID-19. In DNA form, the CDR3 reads TGTGCCAGCTCACCCGGAGCGGGGGCGTATGAAAAACTGTTTTTT. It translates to CASSPGAGAYEKLFF.